These T cell receptor beta chains were read from a single sample in a study of monozygotic twins with inflammatory bowel disease. After re-calling the 5' RACE reads, TCRdb lists one entry per CDR3 protein, DNA absent. The specimen's table records some 130,000 distinct CDR3 sequences. Sequenced material: blood. These receptors all stem from a human donor with ulcerative colitis or Crohn's disease, or a healthy co-twin of an affected twin (not recorded which). Both conserved end residues are part of each CDR3.

V gene	J gene	CDR3 protein
TRBV2	TRBJ1-2	CASSVRGGYGYTF
TRBV4-1	TRBJ2-1	CASSQVPSGAYNEQFF
TRBV28	TRBJ1-5	CASSLWQGGVLSNQPQHF
TRBV20-1	TRBJ1-2	CSAPRVTGNYGYTF
TRBV18	TRBJ2-3	CASSPPNSLAGEDTQYF
TRBV29-1	TRBJ2-3	CSVRLVLRADTQYF
TRBV24-1	TRBJ2-1	CATSPPAGLYNEQFF
TRBV7-2	TRBJ1-5	CASSLAQAPQPQHF
TRBV11-1	TRBJ2-1	CASSLDSVYNYNEQFF
TRBV30	TRBJ1-1	CALSGGRLFMNTEAFF
TRBV10-3	TRBJ2-1	CAIRTGSSYNEQFF
TRBV9	TRBJ1-2	CASSEGTGRHYGYTF
TRBV4-3	TRBJ1-4	CASSQVSNIGEKLFF
TRBV20-1	TRBJ2-2	CSARDRIGGTRTGELFF
TRBV9	TRBJ2-1	CASSAFVAELLNEDEQFF
TRBV27	TRBJ2-3	CASSFEGLAGTGTQYF
TRBV19	TRBJ2-2	CASNRMKTGTGNTGELFF
TRBV7-3	TRBJ2-3	CASSLLAAVTDTQYF
TRBV10-2	TRBJ2-1	CASSEVAGVYNEQFF
TRBV4-3	TRBJ1-2	CASSQTLSSNYGYTF
TRBV18	TRBJ1-5	CASSPLSAGNQPQHF
TRBV7-8	TRBJ2-2	CASSLVGVSGELFF
TRBV24-1	TRBJ2-2	CATSTFRGNTGELFF
TRBV20-1	TRBJ2-3	CSAYGLAGGSTQYF
TRBV28	TRBJ2-2	CASSLGMAGELFF
TRBV3-1	TRBJ2-7	CASSQGLGEQYF
TRBV14	TRBJ2-7	CASSQSFGGGYEQYF
TRBV20-1	TRBJ1-2	CSGGPANYGYTF
TRBV20-1	TRBJ1-3	CSATEGRSGNTIYF
TRBV5-5	TRBJ2-3	CASSLNQGATDTQYF
TRBV12-3/TRBV12-4	TRBJ1-1	CASSPIRGGYRAFF
TRBV7-3	TRBJ1-1	CASSLIGNTEAFF
TRBV29-1	TRBJ1-1	CSVQPGASNTEAFF